The clone carrying this TCR beta chain was observed a few times. Its target is unknown. The sample originates from a study of blood T cells in healthy people across ages. Trimming cost V 1 base and J 1 base; bases outside gene matches: 13. Germline-derived CDR1 and CDR2 are LGHNA and YSLEER. The CDR3 is 20 amino acids. General observations from the study: Relative to aged donors, long-lived donors carried more naive CD4+ cells and displayed higher diversity.

Next came a second PCR, run for about 7 to 12 cycles, which used a sample-barcoded 5' primer along with a J-beta primer mix. Tagging of each cDNA molecule was performed by a template-switch adaptor with 12 random nucleotides. TCRdb re-derived calls from the 5' RACE reads in MiXCR, one entry per CDR3 protein. The sample shows 450,000 to 700,000 distinct CDR3 sequences, 25% to 30% of them seen only once. V gene TRBV4-3 combines with J gene TRBJ2-1, with 10 bases identical to TRBD1. The clonotype was recovered from a woman in her sixties or seventies in good health. Sequencing input: blood. As DNA, the CDR3 is TGCGCCAGCAGCCAAGTAATTGGGACAGGGGTTTTGTGGTCCTACAATGAGCAGTTCTTC. Protein: CASSQVIGTGVLWSYNEQFF.